Shown below are 3 T cell receptor beta chains from a single sample sequenced in a study of breast tumors, draining lymph nodes, adjacent tissues. TCRdb re-called the multiplex PCR reads with MiXCR, one entry per CDR3 protein. The sample lists 100,000 to 150,000 distinct CDR3 sequences, 20% occurring once. Axillary draining lymph nodes of breast cancer patients supplied the node samples. Sequenced input: axillary lymph node tissue. These receptors originate from a female donor with breast cancer. Some clones in this sample may be carry-over from other donors' samples.

Concerning this clonotype itself: The conserved final phenylalanine or tryptophan is absent from the CDR3, which likely points to a read error. V is TRBV28 and J is TRBJ2-5, with D tentatively TRBD1 or TRBD2 (5 bases each). V was trimmed by 10 bases and J by 1 base, leaving 13 bases between them. The CDR3 has 13 residues. In germline, CDR1 is MDHEN, CDR2 SYDVKM. Written as DNA, the CDR3 is TGTGCCACCAACACGGGGCGCCAAGAGACCCAGTACTCC. It codes for CATNTGRQETQYS.

The table lists this clonotype with many counts. V gene TRBV30 combines with J gene TRBJ1-5; 7 positions agree with TRBD1. Germline V gene lookup returns CDR1 GTSNPN and CDR2 SVGIG (reference sequence). The CDR3 loop spans 13 amino acids. With 3 bases clipped from V and 6 bases from J, the junction kept 5 bases outside the gene matches. CDR3 protein: CAWRGQVGQPQHF. Written as DNA, the CDR3 is TGTGCCTGGAGAGGACAGGTGGGTCAGCCCCAGCATTTT.

Of note for this clonotype: A much larger clone lies a single base off, so this may be a read error. V and J are TRBV7-9 and TRBJ2-5; unclear D gene. Per germline, CDR1 SEHNR and CDR2 FQNEAQ (reference sequence). This CDR3 is 14 amino acids long. The CDR3 loop is CASSLEWVGETHYF. CDR3 DNA sequence: TGTGCCAGCAGCCTTGAGTGGGTTGGAGAGACCCACTACTTC. Together with reference TRBV7-9 and TRBJ2-5, the CDR3 gives the full variable domain: DTGVSQNPRHKITKRGQNVTFRCDPISEHNRLYWYRQTLGQGPEFLTYFQNEAQLEKSRLLSDRFSAERPKGSFSTLEIQRTEQGDSAMYLCASSLEWVGETHYFGPGTRLLVL.